Presented here are 15 T cell receptor beta chains from one specimen sequenced in a study of blood T cell repertoires in COVID-19. TCRdb's table, derived via immunoSEQ multiplex PCR, lists solely in-frame clones and lacks some. This sample has 60,000 to 85,000 clones, with around 80% found just once. Sample: peripheral blood. Every receptor here comes from a human donor in a cohort sampled during active COVID-19.

There are many counts of this clone. The CDR3 DNA reads as TGCGCCAGCAGCCAAGAATGGGTGGGCAGGGTCGACGAGCAGTACTTC. Translated, it gives CASSQEWVGRVDEQYF. The gene calls are TRBV4-1 and TRBJ2-7; tentatively, D is TRBD1 (5 bases). The CDR3 sequence is 16 residues long. CDR1 and CDR2 from the germline V gene are MGHRA and YSYEKL. V lost 0 bases and J lost 5, with 17 bases in between.

J is TRBJ2-1 and V is TRBV19, with 12 bases matching TRBD2. The CDR3 is made up of 18 amino acids. The V and J ends lost 6 bases and 0 bases, in that order; junction bases with no gene match: 9. Germline-derived CDR1 and CDR2 are LNHDA and SQIVND (reference sequence). CDR3 DNA sequence: TGTGCCAGTAGCCAGGGACTAGCGGGCTTAAGCTCCTACAATGAGCAGTTCTTC. Amino acid sequence: CASSQGLAGLSSYNEQFF.

The rearrangement links TRBV19 to TRBJ1-6, with 8 bases matching TRBD1. Germline CDR1 is LNHDA and CDR2 is SQIVND (reference sequence). The V gene end was trimmed by 7 bases and the J gene end by 3 bases; junction bases not matched to a gene: 5. This CDR3 has 15 amino acids. CDR3 sequence reads: CASTGTGNYNSPLHF. DNA for the CDR3: TGTGCCAGTACCGGGACAGGAAACTATAATTCACCCCTCCACTTT.

This clone was seen only a few times. The rearrangement links TRBV29-1 to TRBJ1-2; D uncertain. V dropped 4 bases and J dropped 4 bases, with 22 bases sitting between them. Germline V gene sequence: CDR1 SQVTM, CDR2 ANQGSEA. The CDR3 loop spans 16 amino acids. The CDR3 is CSVASGYGSSSYGYTF. For the CDR3, the DNA is TGCAGCGTTGCGTCTGGGTACGGGAGCTCTAGCTATGGCTACACCTTC.

This clone was counted between two and nine times. V usage is TRBV28 and J usage is TRBJ2-7; 12 nucleotides align to TRBD2. The junction had 3 bases not matched to a gene; V was cut back by 5 bases and J by 1 base. Germline CDR1 is MDHEN and CDR2 is SYDVKM. This CDR3 spans 15 amino acids. CDR3 amino acids: CASSGTSGGSYEQYF. CDR3 in DNA: TGTGCCAGCAGTGGCACTAGCGGGGGGTCCTACGAGCAGTACTTC.

The V gene is TRBV9, the J gene TRBJ2-3; 8 bases agree with TRBD2. The V gene's germline CDR1 is SGDLS and CDR2 YYNGEE. J lost 5 bases, V lost 3 bases, and 8 bases had no gene match. The CDR3 spans 15 residues. Here the CDR3 reads CASSAGLAAVDTQYF. DNA for the CDR3: TGTGCCAGCAGCGCCGGACTAGCCGCCGTAGATACGCAGTATTTT.

V is TRBV9 and J is TRBJ2-5; 11 bases are shared with TRBD2. J gave up 5 bases and V 1 base, and 4 bases lay outside the gene matches. CDR1 and CDR2 from the germline V gene are SGDLS and YYNGEE. CDR3 length: 15 residues. CDR3 sequence reads: CASSVTSGSQETQYF. For the CDR3, the DNA is TGTGCCAGCAGCGTAACTAGCGGGAGTCAGGAGACCCAGTACTTC.

The DNA for the CDR3 is TGTGCCAGCAGCACACCAGCCCCTCGGACACGGAATGAGCAGTTCTTC. Its translation is CASSTPAPRTRNEQFF. The chain is built from TRBV11-3 and TRBJ2-1; TRBD1 might be the D (5 bases). CDR3 size: 16 residues. V was pared by 5 bases and J by 7 bases, with 21 bases between. Per germline, CDR1 SGHNT and CDR2 YENEEA.

V is TRBV7-8 and J is TRBJ1-5, with D unclear. Germline V gene lookup returns CDR1 SGHVS and CDR2 FQNEAQ. Trimming left V 4 bases short and J 2 bases short, with 12 bases between. The CDR3 spans 15 residues. CDR3 DNA sequence: TGTGCCAGCAGCTATGGGGAGAGGGGCAATCAGCCCCAGCATTTT. Protein product: CASSYGERGNQPQHF. Full variable domain (missing parts from reference TRBV7-8 and TRBJ1-5): GAGVSQSPRYKVAKRGQDVALRCDPISGHVSLFWYQQALGQGPEFLTYFQNEAQLDKSGLPSDRFFAERPEGSVSTLKIQRTQQEDSAVYLCASSYGERGNQPQHFGDGTRLSIL.

The chain has TRBV7-8 and TRBJ2-1, with 7 nucleotides matching TRBD2. V dropped 1 base and J dropped 1; count of bases not matched to a gene: 1. Germline assignment: CDR1 SGHVS and CDR2 FQNEAQ. The CDR3 totals 15 residues. The CDR3 region is CASSLGTSSYNEQFF. CDR3 sequence (DNA): TGTGCCAGCAGCTTAGGGACTAGTTCCTACAATGAGCAGTTCTTC.

The chain has TRBV27 and TRBJ2-3, with a possible D match to TRBD1 (5 bases). Trimming stripped 3 bases from V and 0 bases from J, with 10 bases between. Germline CDR1 is MNHEY and CDR2 is SMNVEV (reference sequence). The CDR3 extends over 15 amino acids. CDR3 DNA: TGTGCCAGCAGTTTTGACAGAATAAGCACAGATACGCAGTATTTT. Its protein is CASSFDRISTDTQYF.

The chain has TRBV7-2 and TRBJ2-1; the match to TRBD2 covers 13 bases. CDR3 size: 17 residues. Germline trimming cut 1 base from V and 9 bases from J; bases unmatched to any gene: 9. CDR1 SGHTA and CDR2 FQGNSA come from the germline V gene. CDR3 coding DNA: TGTGCCAGCAGCTTAGTCCCACTAGCGGGGGGGCCGGGTGAGCAGTTCTTC. Protein: CASSLVPLAGGPGEQFF.

This chain uses TRBV5-6 with TRBJ1-5; TRBD1 aligns across 7 bases. Trimming took 4 bases from V and 3 from J; bases not matched to a gene: 4. The CDR3 has 14 amino acids. Germline CDR1 SGHDT, CDR2 YYEEEE. For the CDR3, the DNA is TGTGCCAGCAGCAAACAGGGGCCCAATCAGCCCCAGCATTTT. Translating gives CASSKQGPNQPQHF.

The CDR3 region has the DNA TGCAGTGCTAGTGAGGGAGAGGCGGAGACCCAGTACTTC. Protein: CSASEGEAETQYF. The chain joins TRBV20-1 to TRBJ2-5; tentatively, D is TRBD2 (5 bases). Germline V gene lookup returns CDR1 DFQATT and CDR2 SNEGSKA (reference sequence). This CDR3 spans 13 amino acids. Deletions cut 3 bases from V and 5 bases from J, with 13 bases between.

On this clone: The same CDR3 can be traced to other DNA sequences in this sample. The V call is TRBV7-2, the J call TRBJ1-1; TRBD1 matches 8 bases. The junction had 2 bases not matched to a gene; V was cut back by 4 bases and J by 1 base. CDR3 size: 14 residues. Germline V lookup: CDR1 SGHTA, CDR2 FQGNSA. This chain's CDR3 is CASSSQGGNTEAFF. The CDR3 DNA is TGTGCCAGCAGCTCACAGGGGGGGAACACTGAAGCTTTCTTT.